This TCR beta chain was retrieved from a study of T cells after yellow fever vaccination. Study background: SMART-Seq v4 Ultra Low Input served to prepare low-cell-number fractions. Findings and limits, study-wide: It was the secondary response that reached its peak faster, day 5 versus 15, but it was weaker. FACS-sorted repertoires could harbor abundant contaminating bulk-population clonotypes.

The CDR3 is 15 residues long. Per the germline V gene, CDR1 is SGHTA and CDR2 is FQGNSA. The trim removed 1 base at V and 7 bases at J, leaving 6 bases unmatched. This clonotype was observed a handful of times. Its antigen is unidentified. TCRdb redid the calling of the 5' RACE reads with MiXCR, one entry per CDR3 protein. Of 300,000 or so distinct CDR3 sequences in the sample, about 7.8% are singletons; the top ten hold approximately 16%. The sequencing here drew on PBMCs, taken roughly 47 days after the first yellow fever vaccination. This receptor was identified in a man aged 18 to 30 who received the YFV17D yellow fever vaccine. The chain carries TRBV7-2 and TRBJ2-2; 7 bases line up with TRBD2. The CDR3 bases are TGTGCCAGCAGCTTAGAGGGCCGGGGGGTCGGGGAGCTGTTTTTT. This gives the protein CASSLEGRGVGELFF.